This TCR beta chain appears in the sequencing data of a study of blood T cell repertoires in COVID-19. Across the whole study: Acute-phase and convalescent COVID-19 samples originated in the United States, Italy and Spain. PBMCs, B-cell-depleted T cells, or T cells were the source of the cDNA or gDNA that made up the material.

Germline values: CDR1 SGHKS, CDR2 YYEKEE (reference sequence). The CDR3 runs to 14 residues. The J segment lost 4 bases and the V segment lost 0 bases, leaving 3 bases of the junction unmatched. Clones were sequenced by immunoSEQ multiplex PCR, and TCRdb holds only the in-frame ones, with some missing. The sample carries around 250,000 clones, 86% recorded once. This sequence joins TRBV5-5 and TRBJ2-7, with TRBD1 matching 8 bases. The sequence came from a woman between 55 and 75 years old who had recovered from COVID-19. The material sequenced was peripheral blood. The DNA for the CDR3 is TGTGCCAGCAGCTTGGGACAGGGGTTGTACGAGCAGTACTTC. This sequence encodes CASSLGQGLYEQYF.